These 29 T cell receptor beta chains share one sample of origin, sequenced in a study of regulatory T cells in long-lasting Graves disease (dated by TCRdb to 2020 to 2022). This sample's time point label indicates: newly diagnosed GD, antithyroid drugs for less than 3 months. RNA was extracted from PBMCs in TRIzol for both TCR sequencing and RNA sequencing. Library construction relied on multiplex PCR. The data were produced on an Illumina HiSeq 4000. To build TCR beta libraries, CDR3 regions were amplified by Arm-PCR using iRepertoire HTBI primers. TCRdb took the public reads, trimmed them with fastp at Q25, ran MiXCR for clone calling and kept in-frame beta chains. Rows matching on CDR3 protein sequence are summarized as one entry with the most common DNA and genes. This sample is represented by 400,000 to 500,000 distinct CDR3 sequences; under 15% of them were singletons. In total, the top ten clones hold around 17% of the sample.

The sample was also reused in another study, on T cells in Graves' hyperthyroidism and ophthalmopathy.

The sequencing used peripheral blood mononuclear cells (PBMCs), collected at new diagnosis, from a patient treated with antithyroid drugs. The origin of the receptors is a woman in her 30s with Graves disease. Donor details come from another sample of the same person, matched by shared clones.

This clonotype has at least ten counts. The rearrangement joins TRBV3-1 to TRBJ2-2; D is undetermined. The V and J ends lost 0 bases and 8 bases respectively, with 10 bases between them. Per the germline V gene, CDR1 is LGHDT and CDR2 is YNNKEL (reference sequence). The CDR3 spans 14 residues. CDR3 bases: TGTGCCAGCAGCCAAGATTCGGCCACTGGGGAGCTGTTTTTT. As protein: CASSQDSATGELFF.

This clonotype was counted many times. The CDR3 nucleotides are TGTGCCAGCAGCTTAGTTCCTAGCGGATCTAGCTCCTACAATGAGCAGTTCTTC. Protein: CASSLVPSGSSSYNEQFF. The chain uses TRBV7-8 and TRBJ2-1; 7 bases match TRBD2. The CDR3 has 18 residues. V dropped 1 base and J dropped 0; count of bases not matched to a gene: 9. CDR1 is SGHVS and CDR2 is FQNEAQ in the germline V gene.

V usage is TRBV9 and J usage is TRBJ2-1; 12 bases map to TRBD2. Germline CDR1 and CDR2: SGDLS and YYNGEE. Trimming at V came to 7 bases and at J to 8 bases, leaving 7 bases not matched to a gene. The CDR3 is made up of 14 amino acids. CDR3 nucleotides: TGTGCCAGCTCACTAGCGGGAGGCCATTATGAGCAGTTCTTC. Protein product: CASSLAGGHYEQFF.

V is TRBV7-9 and J is TRBJ2-1; D may correspond to TRBD1 or TRBD2 (5 bases each). V lost 4 bases, J lost 4 bases, and 17 bases lay in between. The CDR3 totals 16 residues. CDR1 and CDR2 from the germline V gene are SEHNR and FQNEAQ (reference sequence). The CDR3 here is CASSSPYRDGYNEQFF. The DNA for the CDR3 is TGTGCCAGCAGCTCCCCTTACCGGGACGGGTACAATGAGCAGTTCTTC.

This clonotype was found many times. The rearrangement links TRBV20-1 to TRBJ2-3, with 8 bases matching TRBD2. The CDR3 runs to 13 residues. The V gene end was trimmed by 7 bases and the J gene end by 5 bases; junction bases not matched to a gene: 8. The germline V gene has CDR1 DFQATT and CDR2 SNEGSKA (reference sequence). The CDR3: CSDKRERVDTQYF. The CDR3 nucleotides read TGCAGTGATAAGCGGGAGAGGGTAGATACGCAGTATTTT.

This clonotype appeared many times. The gene calls are TRBV20-1 and TRBJ2-3; the match to TRBD2 covers 7 bases. The germline V gene encodes CDR1 DFQATT and CDR2 SNEGSKA (reference sequence). The CDR3 has 15 amino acids. V lost 4 bases and J lost 3; bases outside the gene matches: 10. CDR3 region: CSATVLATFTDTQYF. CDR3 bases: TGCAGTGCTACAGTACTAGCGACCTTTACAGATACGCAGTATTTT.

The table lists this clonotype with many counts. The J gene is TRBJ2-5, the V gene TRBV24-1, with unresolved D. V was trimmed by 5 bases and J by 1 base, leaving 7 bases between them. This CDR3 region has 13 residues. The germline V gene has CDR1 KGHDR and CDR2 SFDVKD. CDR3 coding DNA: TGTGCCACCAGTGCTCAGCCCCAAGAGACCCAGTACTTC. Protein product: CATSAQPQETQYF.

This clonotype was seen a single time. The V call is TRBV27, the J call TRBJ1-4, with D perhaps matching TRBD1 (6 bases). V lost 4 bases to trimming and J lost 7 bases, with 13 bases between them. The CDR3 has 14 residues. CDR1 is MNHEY and CDR2 is SMNVEV in the germline V gene (reference sequence). CDR3 nucleotide sequence: TGTGCCAGCAGTTCGGACAGTCTGGGTGAAAAACTGTTTTTT. Its translation is CASSSDSLGEKLFF.

This clonotype was recorded at least ten times. The chain is built from TRBV12-3 or TRBV12-4 and TRBJ2-7; perhaps TRBD1 as D (5 bases). V was clipped by 5 bases and J by 5 bases, with 13 bases between them. The CDR3 totals 13 residues. In nucleotides, the CDR3 is TGTGCCAGCAGTATCAACCAGGGCAACGAGCAGTACTTC. Amino acids: CASSINQGNEQYF.

In its sample, this clonotype was seen many times. Here the CDR3 reads CASSLLGGNEQFF. Here the CDR3 DNA reads TGTGCCAGCAGTCTTCTGGGAGGCAATGAGCAGTTCTTC. V is TRBV28 and J is TRBJ2-1, with a possible D match to TRBD2 (6 bases). Germline values: CDR1 MDHEN, CDR2 SYDVKM. The CDR3 spans 13 residues. Trimming took off 5 bases at V and 6 bases at J, with 11 bases between the two ends.

This clonotype was observed a few times. The CDR3 here is CASSLRDRSLGGELFF. In DNA, the CDR3 is TGCGCCAGCAGCTTGCGGGACAGGAGCCTTGGCGGGGAGCTGTTTTTT. The chain recombines TRBV5-1 with TRBJ2-2; 8 nucleotides line up with TRBD1. The CDR3 spans 16 residues. With 1 base clipped from V and 7 bases from J, the junction kept 9 bases outside the gene matches. Germline V gene sequence: CDR1 SGHRS, CDR2 YFSETQ.

This clonotype came up many times. V and J are TRBV12-3 or TRBV12-4 and TRBJ1-2; 7 nucleotides agree with TRBD1. V gave up 3 bases and J gave up 6 bases; unmatched junction bases: 1. The CDR3 is 12 amino acids. CDR3 residues: CASSLTGNGYTF. The DNA for the CDR3 is TGTGCCAGCAGTTTGACAGGGAATGGCTACACCTTC.

There are a few counts of this clonotype. This rearrangement joins TRBV7-9 to TRBJ1-1; D remains ambiguous. This CDR3 contains 14 residues. Per germline, CDR1 SEHNR and CDR2 FQNEAQ (reference sequence). Trimming removed 3 bases from V and 3 bases from J, with 11 bases in between. CDR3 sequence reads: CASSLSGSDTEAFF. As DNA, the CDR3 is TGTGCCAGCAGCTTGTCGGGTTCGGACACTGAAGCTTTCTTT. The complete variable domain, with remaining parts taken from reference TRBV7-9 and TRBJ1-1, reads DTGVSQNPRHKITKRGQNVTFRCDPISEHNRLYWYRQTLGQGPEFLTYFQNEAQLEKSRLLSDRFSAERPKGSFSTLEIQRTEQGDSAMYLCASSLSGSDTEAFFGQGTRLTVV.

A remark on this clonotype: Germline is not matched at one junction end, which may reflect a read error. The V call is TRBV5-1, the J call TRBJ2-7, with 10 bases lining up with TRBD2. This CDR3 has 14 residues. Germline V gene data show CDR1 as SGHRS and CDR2 as YFSETQ. CDR3 amino acids: CASSPGTSASRGDF. As DNA, the CDR3 is TGCGCCAGCAGCCCCGGGACTAGCGCCTCCCGGGGGGACTTC.

The chain is built from TRBV29-1 and TRBJ2-1; 9 bases match TRBD1. The germline V gene encodes CDR1 SQVTM and CDR2 ANQGSEA. CDR3 length: 12 residues. J was trimmed by 10 bases and V by 7 bases; bases with no gene match: 8. CDR3 amino acids: CSAPKQGAEQFF. The CDR3 DNA reads as TGCAGCGCCCCGAAACAGGGGGCCGAGCAGTTCTTC.

Ten or more counts support this clonotype. This chain joins TRBV20-1 and TRBJ1-5; D gene uncertain. The CDR3 has 16 residues. Germline V gene lookup returns CDR1 DFQATT and CDR2 SNEGSKA (reference sequence). V lost 0 bases and J lost 5, with 17 bases in between. The CDR3 DNA reads as TGCAGTGCTAGAGATCGTAACCGGGGTCGGGATCAGCCCCAGCATTTT. Amino acid sequence: CSARDRNRGRDQPQHF.

Ten or more counts support this clonotype. V usage is TRBV12-3 or TRBV12-4 and J usage is TRBJ2-4; maybe TRBD2 (5 bases). V lost 5 bases, J lost 4 bases, and 12 bases lay in between. The length of the CDR3 is 14 residues. The DNA of the CDR3 is TGTGCCAGCAGTGGACTCAACGGGAAAAACATTCAGTACTTC. Translating it yields CASSGLNGKNIQYF.

This clonotype was seen repeatedly, ten times or more. The rearrangement joins TRBV28 to TRBJ1-5, with D possibly being TRBD1 (6 bases). Trimming cost V 6 bases and J 7 bases, with 10 bases left between them. CDR1 is MDHEN, CDR2 SYDVKM, per germline. The CDR3 loop spans 12 amino acids. The CDR3 nucleotides are TGTGCCAGCAGGTTAGGACAGCAGCCCCAGCATTTT. Amino acid sequence: CASRLGQQPQHF. The variable domain in full, completed from reference TRBV28 and TRBJ1-5, reads DVKVTQSSRYLVKRTGEKVFLECVQDMDHENMFWYRQDPGLGLRLIYFSYDVKMKEKGDIPEGYSVSREKKERFSLILESASTNQTSMYLCASRLGQQPQHFGDGTRLSIL.

This clonotype was observed at least ten times. This chain joins TRBV7-9 and TRBJ2-7; 8 bases align to TRBD1. CDR1 is SEHNR and CDR2 is FQNEAQ in the germline V gene (reference sequence). The CDR3 extends over 15 amino acids. The trim removed 4 bases at V and 5 bases at J, leaving 10 bases unmatched. CDR3 DNA sequence: TGTGCCAGCAGCTCGGGACAGGCGGAGGGAAACGAGCAGTACTTC. Translated, it gives CASSSGQAEGNEQYF.

The chain combines TRBV20-1 with TRBJ2-3; a possible D gene is TRBD2 (6 bases). CDR3 size: 18 residues. V dropped 6 bases and J dropped 2 bases, with 27 bases sitting between them. CDR1 and CDR2 from the germline V gene are DFQATT and SNEGSKA (reference sequence). As DNA, the CDR3 is TGCAGTGCGCGGGGCGGGCGGGAAACACCGTGGGACACAGATACGCAGTATTTT. It encodes CSARGGRETPWDTDTQYF.

A note on this clonotype: A much larger clone differs by one base, so this may be a read error. J is TRBJ2-7 and V is TRBV7-3, with 10 bases lining up with TRBD2. V shed 4 bases and J 7 bases; nucleotides not matched to a gene: 7. This CDR3 has 14 amino acids. Germline loops: CDR1 SGHTA, CDR2 FQGTGA. In DNA, the CDR3 is TGTGCCAGCAGCTCTACTAGCGGGGCCAATGAGCAGTACTTC. As protein: CASSSTSGANEQYF.

This clonotype was seen repeatedly, ten times or more. This chain links TRBV5-5 with TRBJ2-1, with 7 nucleotides matching TRBD2. Per germline, CDR1 SGHKS and CDR2 YYEKEE (reference sequence). The CDR3 has 15 amino acids. V dropped 5 bases and J dropped 1; count of bases not matched to a gene: 6. The CDR3 DNA is TGTGCCAGCAGGGAAGCGGGGAAGTCCTACAATGAGCAGTTCTTC. Translating gives CASREAGKSYNEQFF.

This clonotype showed up many times. The CDR3 DNA sequence: TGTGCCAGCAGTTTGCTAGGGCCCTACACTGAAGCTTTCTTT. This gives the protein CASSLLGPYTEAFF. The chain is built from TRBV12-3 or TRBV12-4 and TRBJ1-1; D is ambiguous. CDR3 size: 14 residues. Between the trimmed V and J ends, which lost 3 bases and 3 bases, there was a span of 11 bases.

This clonotype was picked up many times. Here the CDR3 DNA reads TGTGCCAGCAGCTACCTGGACTTCACAGATACGCAGTATTTT. Protein sequence: CASSYLDFTDTQYF. This chain links TRBV7-9 with TRBJ2-3; TRBD2 might be the D (5 bases). The germline V and J ends were trimmed by 4 bases and 2 bases, with 10 bases remaining between them. The length of the CDR3 is 14 residues. CDR1 is SEHNR, CDR2 FQNEAQ, per germline (reference sequence).

This clonotype has more than one count but fewer than ten. CDR3 sequence reads: CATTNGGGDGANVLTF. The CDR3 DNA reads as TGTGCCACTACAAACGGAGGGGGAGATGGGGCCAACGTCCTGACTTTC. The V and J genes are TRBV19 and TRBJ2-6; TRBD1 or TRBD2 may be the D gene (6 bases each). Trimming pared 10 bases from V and 3 bases from J, leaving 19 bases between. The CDR3 extends over 16 amino acids. Germline V CDR1 and CDR2: LNHDA, SQIVND (reference sequence).

This clonotype was counted at least ten times. The chain links TRBV12-3 or TRBV12-4 to TRBJ2-2; 10 bases map to TRBD2. Germline trimming cut 5 bases from V and 1 base from J; bases unmatched to any gene: 16. The CDR3 runs 20 residues. CDR3 nucleotide sequence: TGTGCCAGCAGTACCTATTTTGGGATACCTAGCGGGAGGAACACCGGGGAGCTGTTTTTT. Its translation is CASSTYFGIPSGRNTGELFF.

This clonotype was picked up many times. The chain joins TRBV7-9 to TRBJ1-5; D gene ambiguous. Germline CDR1 SEHNR, CDR2 FQNEAQ (reference sequence). V lost 4 bases and J 3 bases, leaving 19 bases between the germline ends. The CDR3 has 17 residues. The CDR3 spells CASSSLRTSGINQPQHF. The CDR3 DNA follows: TGTGCCAGCAGCTCCCTGCGCACCTCAGGAATCAATCAGCCCCAGCATTTT.

This clonotype was seen at least ten times. This rearrangement joins TRBV6-1 to TRBJ1-1; D unresolved. The CDR3 runs 14 residues. Trimming stripped 4 bases from V and 1 base from J, with 10 bases between. In germline, CDR1 is MNHNS, CDR2 SASEGT. CDR3 in DNA: TGTGCCAGCAGTGTCGGTCGAGAGAACACTGAAGCTTTCTTT. This encodes CASSVGRENTEAFF.

In this sample, this clonotype turned up many times. CDR3 protein: CASSPPDGTYEQYF. DNA of the CDR3: TGTGCCAGCTCACCTCCGGACGGAACCTACGAGCAGTACTTC. The genes are TRBV18 and TRBJ2-7; D is uncertain. The CDR3 runs to 14 residues. V lost 3 bases and J lost 2, with 11 bases in between. In germline, CDR1 is KGHSH, CDR2 LQKENI.